This T cell receptor (beta chain) was sequenced during a study of Graves' ophthalmopathy and Graves' hyperthyroidism. Whole-study results and caveats: Ophthalmopathy versus stable hyperthyroidism: 13-signature model gave just under 90% sensitivity, 75% to 82% specificity. With roughly 65% sensitivity and about 78% specificity, the model predicted ophthalmopathy progression.

Among the exclusions were patients with other autoimmune diseases, uncontrolled infections, pregnancy or lactation. For repertoire sequencing, the TCR beta CDR3 regions were amplified from RNA transcripts. The workflow started with a first-round RT-PCR run with HTBI primers and then moved on to a second-round multiplex PCR. MiXCR, run by TCRdb on the multiplex PCR reads, gives a single entry per CDR3 protein. The table has roughly 1.1 million distinct CDR3 sequences, about 40% seen once. This clonotype was seen many times. Its antigen is unidentified. V shed 6 bases and J shed 0 bases, with 14 bases lying between them. CDR1 and CDR2 from the germline V gene are KGHDR and SFDVKD. The CDR3 contains 16 residues.

This TCR was sampled from an adult man with Graves' hyperthyroidism. Sequenced input: peripheral blood or thyroid tissue (not recorded which). V and J are TRBV24-1 and TRBJ1-5; no definite D call. The CDR3 DNA reads as TGTGCCACCAGTCAATCGACCCACCATAGCAATCAGCCCCAGCATTTT. Protein: CATSQSTHHSNQPQHF.